Presented here are 28 T cell receptor beta chains from one specimen sequenced in a study of chemoradiotherapy in HPV16-positive cancers (dated by TCRdb to 2022 to 2024). The library was built by means of the immunoSEQ multiplex PCR assay. What TCRdb holds here is the immuneACCESS table cut down to in-frame rearrangements. Part of the clones is not present; checked against another copy, under half of the missing clones reflect an unresolved V gene, and the others are unexplained. Counted in this sample were 15,000 to 20,000 clones; roughly 80% of them appeared once. The ten largest make up under 1.5% of the sample. The sample was collected from a patient who underwent chemoradiotherapy. The receptors come from a human donor with HPV-associated anogenital cancer.

The V and J genes are TRBV5-6 and TRBJ1-1, with unresolved D. The germline CDR1 and CDR2 sequences are SGHDT and YYEEEE. The CDR3 has 12 residues. V was trimmed by 4 bases and J by 12 bases, leaving 16 bases between them. The CDR3 loop is CASSLGWAVTFF. CDR3 bases: TGTGCCAGCAGCCTGGGTTGGGCGGTAACTTTCTTT.

The rearrangement joins TRBV5-1 to TRBJ2-5, with D perhaps matching TRBD1 (5 bases). Trimming removed 4 bases from V and 5 bases from J, with 18 bases in between. This CDR3 has 15 amino acids. The V gene's germline CDR1 is SGHRS and CDR2 YFSETQ. CDR3 nucleotide sequence: TGCGCCAGCAGCGCCGACAGCCGAAAGGGGGAGACCCAGTACTTC. This gives the protein CASSADSRKGETQYF.

J is TRBJ2-7 and V is TRBV4-1, with 10 bases fitting TRBD2. Germline V gives CDR1 MGHRA, CDR2 YSYEKL. The CDR3 length is 16 residues. After removal of 0 bases from V and 0 bases from J, the junction contained 2 bases not matched to a gene. This chain's CDR3 is CASSQDQRGGSYEQYF. The CDR3 DNA sequence: TGCGCCAGCAGCCAAGATCAGCGGGGGGGCTCCTACGAGCAGTACTTC.

The V gene is TRBV28, the J gene TRBJ1-2; D not certain. CDR1 and CDR2 (germline): MDHEN, SYDVKM. This CDR3 contains 14 residues. Trimming cost V 6 bases and J 10 bases, with 21 bases left between them. The CDR3 spells CASSRPSGANYYTF. Written as DNA, the CDR3 is TGTGCCAGCAGCCGCCCCTCGGGAGCTAATTACTACACCTTC.

As concerns this clone: Distinct nucleotide sequences in the sample also encode this CDR3. The chain uses TRBV19 and TRBJ2-3; D not resolved. This CDR3 is built from 12 residues. V shed 5 bases and J shed 0 bases, with 3 bases lying between them. Germline CDR1 is LNHDA and CDR2 is SQIVND (reference sequence). The CDR3 region has the DNA TGTGCCAGTAGTCCCAGCACAGATACGCAGTATTTT. Its translation is CASSPSTDTQYF. Combining the CDR3 with reference TRBV19 and TRBJ2-3 gives the whole variable domain DGGITQSPKYLFRKEGQNVTLSCEQNLNHDAMYWYRQDPGQGLRLIYYSQIVNDFQKGDIAEGYSVSREKKESFPLTVTSAQKNPTAFYLCASSPSTDTQYFGPGTRLTVL.

The chain joins TRBV11-2 to TRBJ1-1; no clear D. Trimming stripped 2 bases from V and 0 bases from J, with 4 bases between. CDR1 is SGHAT and CDR2 is FQNNGV in the germline V gene. The CDR3 is made up of 13 amino acids. The CDR3 nucleotides are TGTGCCAGCAGCTTAATGTTGAACACTGAAGCTTTCTTT. Translating it yields CASSLMLNTEAFF. The whole variable domain, filled in from reference TRBV11-2 and TRBJ1-1, reads EAGVAQSPRYKIIEKRQSVAFWCNPISGHATLYWYQQILGQGPKLLIQFQNNGVVDDSQLPKDRFSAERLKGVDSTLKIQPAKLEDSAVYLCASSLMLNTEAFFGQGTRLTVV.

The gene calls are TRBV6-4 and TRBJ1-1; D is undetermined. The germline V and J ends were trimmed by 0 bases and 1 base, with 3 bases remaining between them. The CDR3 is 13 residues long. Looked up from germline, CDR1 is MRHNA and CDR2 is SNTAGT. CDR3 bases: TGTGCCAGCAGTGACTCGGCGAACACTGAAGCTTTCTTT. Amino acid sequence: CASSDSANTEAFF.

This chain links TRBV4-3 with TRBJ1-2; D possibly corresponds to TRBD1 (5 bases). Trimming removed 1 base at V and 8 bases at J, with 20 bases between. This CDR3 is 16 amino acids long. Germline-derived CDR1 and CDR2 are LGHNA and YSLEER. The CDR3 is CASSQVYLGPAGGYTF. DNA of the CDR3: TGCGCCAGCAGCCAAGTTTATTTGGGGCCGGCCGGGGGCTACACCTTC.

The rearrangement uses TRBV19 and TRBJ1-1; D ambiguous. This CDR3 contains 14 residues. Germline CDR1 and CDR2: LNHDA and SQIVND (reference sequence). V gave up 3 bases and J gave up 1 base, with 9 bases separating them. The CDR3 region has the DNA TGTGCCAGTAGTATTCACAGTAAGAACACTGAAGCTTTCTTT. This codes for CASSIHSKNTEAFF.

To note about this clone: Other nucleotide sequences in the sample specify the same CDR3. The rearrangement links TRBV6-5 to TRBJ2-5; a possible D gene is TRBD2 (6 bases). CDR3 length equals 15 residues. The V gene lost 6 bases and the J gene lost 5 bases, with 19 bases spanning the gap. The germline gives CDR1 MNHEY, CDR2 SVGAGI. In nucleotides, the CDR3 is TGTGCCAGCAGCTCCCGAGGAGGGCGCGGCGAGACCCAGTACTTC. It is translated as CASSSRGGRGETQYF.

The chain couples TRBV7-3 to TRBJ1-2, with a weak D call TRBD1 (6 bases). CDR1 is SGHTA, CDR2 FQGTGA, per germline. The CDR3 contains 14 residues. Trimming removed 0 bases at V and 8 bases at J, with 13 bases between. CDR3 region: CASSLTGGASGYTF. CDR3 nucleotides: TGTGCCAGCAGCTTAACTGGGGGGGCGAGCGGCTACACCTTC.

V gene TRBV6-1 combines with J gene TRBJ1-1; D gene unclear. V shed 10 bases and J shed 3 bases, with 18 bases lying between them. Germline V gives CDR1 MNHNS, CDR2 SASEGT. This CDR3 region has 14 residues. CDR3: CATSMNRADTEAFF. In DNA form, the CDR3 reads TGTGCCACCTCGATGAATAGGGCGGACACTGAAGCTTTCTTT.

This clone was recorded a few times. The genes are TRBV5-4 and TRBJ1-6, with D possibly matching TRBD1 (5 bases). With 3 bases removed from V and 0 bases from J, the gap between germline ends came to 13 bases. The CDR3 is made up of 17 amino acids. Per the germline V gene, CDR1 is SGHNT and CDR2 is YYREEE (reference sequence). CDR3: CASSSGTHSSYNSPLHF. In DNA, the CDR3 is TGTGCCAGCAGCTCCGGGACTCATAGCTCCTATAATTCACCCCTCCACTTT.

A single count supports this clone. The chain joins TRBV4-3 to TRBJ1-5, with 9 nucleotides matching TRBD1. CDR3 size: 16 residues. Germline V CDR1 and CDR2: LGHNA, YSLEER. The ends lost 0 bases at V and 8 bases at J; junction bases unmatched: 8. The CDR3: CASSQDLGQGGKPQHF. DNA for the CDR3: TGCGCCAGCAGCCAAGATTTGGGACAGGGAGGAAAGCCCCAGCATTTT.

The V and J genes are TRBV20-1 and TRBJ1-1; D is uncertain. There are 10 residues in the CDR3. Germline lookup yields CDR1 DFQATT and CDR2 SNEGSKA (reference sequence). Trimming stripped 0 bases from V and 14 bases from J, with 10 bases between. In nucleotides, the CDR3 is TGCAGTGCTAGAGATCGCGAGGCATTCTTT. Translation: CSARDREAFF.

The rearrangement uses TRBV27 and TRBJ2-5, with 15 bases fitting TRBD2. CDR1 and CDR2 from the germline V gene are MNHEY and SMNVEV (reference sequence). The CDR3 has 16 amino acids. The trim removed 5 bases at V and 3 bases at J, leaving 4 bases unmatched. CDR3 loop: CASSLGLAGGKETQYF. The CDR3 nucleotides read TGTGCCAGCAGTCTAGGACTAGCGGGGGGGAAAGAGACCCAGTACTTC.

This chain uses TRBV6-5 with TRBJ1-2; tentative D call: TRBD1 (5 bases). The V end was cut by 7 bases, the J end by 1 base, with 13 bases between. CDR3 size: 14 residues. Germline CDR1 is MNHEY and CDR2 is SVGAGI. CDR3 sequence (DNA): TGTGCCAGCACAGGGTGGGAGAGTAACTATGGCTACACCTTC. It encodes CASTGWESNYGYTF.

This clone was seen a single time. This chain joins TRBV19 and TRBJ1-4; 7 nucleotides match TRBD1. The V and J ends lost 6 bases and 5 bases, in that order; junction bases with no gene match: 3. The CDR3 loop spans 13 amino acids. Germline CDR1 reads LNHDA; CDR2 reads SQIVND (reference sequence). CDR3 amino acids: CASSRDRNEKLFF. DNA of the CDR3: TGTGCCAGTAGCCGGGACAGAAATGAAAAACTGTTTTTT.

The chain is built from TRBV6-5 and TRBJ2-3; D possibly corresponds to TRBD2 (5 bases). The CDR3 extends over 14 amino acids. Germline-derived CDR1 and CDR2 are MNHEY and SVGAGI. V gave up 0 bases and J gave up 8 bases, with 12 bases separating them. The CDR3 DNA follows: TGTGCCAGCAGTTACTCGGAGGACTCTCCTACGCAGTATTTT. Its translation: CASSYSEDSPTQYF.

Only a few counts were recorded for this clone. J is TRBJ2-6 and V is TRBV5-1; D remains unclear. This CDR3 has 15 amino acids. Germline CDR1 SGHRS, CDR2 YFSETQ. The ends were cut back, 6 bases at V and 0 bases at J, with 10 bases in the middle. The CDR3 loop is CASKSTLSGANVLTF. The CDR3 coding sequence is TGCGCCAGCAAAAGCACCCTCTCTGGGGCCAACGTCCTGACTTTC.

This chain's CDR3 is CAWTRTGGFATNEKLFF. The CDR3 nucleotides are TGTGCCTGGACAAGGACAGGGGGTTTCGCAACTAATGAAAAACTGTTTTTT. The chain links TRBV30 to TRBJ1-4; 10 bases fit TRBD1. The germline CDR1 and CDR2 sequences are GTSNPN and SVGIG (reference sequence). CDR3 length: 17 residues. With V trimmed by 4 bases and J by 0 bases, 8 bases remained unmatched.

This clone was picked up a small number of times. This chain joins TRBV18 and TRBJ1-1; D unclear. The length of the CDR3 is 11 residues. CDR1 is KGHSH, CDR2 LQKENI, per germline. Trimming pared 2 bases from V and 11 bases from J, leaving 9 bases between. The CDR3 loop is CASSPGVDAFF. The CDR3 bases are TGTGCCAGCTCACCAGGTGTGGATGCTTTCTTT.

This sequence joins TRBV9 and TRBJ2-1, with D possibly being TRBD1 or TRBD2 (5 bases each). CDR1 is SGDLS, CDR2 YYNGEE, per germline. The CDR3 is 16 residues long. The V end was cut by 0 bases, the J end by 2 bases, with 12 bases between. The CDR3 DNA reads TGTGCCAGCAGCGTAGCCCGGGACCGACCCTACAATGAGCAGTTCTTC. This gives the protein CASSVARDRPYNEQFF.

The count of this clone is one. CDR3 in amino acids: CASSAARADTQYF. CDR3 coding DNA: TGTGCCAGCAGCGCCGCTAGGGCAGATACGCAGTATTTT. J is TRBJ2-3 and V is TRBV5-4; D gene ambiguous. With 4 bases removed from V and 4 bases from J, the gap between germline ends came to 10 bases. The germline V gene encodes CDR1 SGHNT and CDR2 YYREEE (reference sequence). The CDR3 spans 13 residues. Full variable domain (missing parts from reference TRBV5-4 and TRBJ2-3): ETGVTQSPTHLIKTRGQQVTLRCSSQSGHNTVSWYQQALGQGPQFIFQYYREEENGRGNFPPRFSGLQFPNYSSELNVNALELDDSALYLCASSAARADTQYFGPGTRLTVL.

The V gene is TRBV7-2, the J gene TRBJ1-2, with D possibly TRBD1 on 6 matching bases. This CDR3 region has 13 residues. CDR1 and CDR2 from the germline V gene are SGHTA and FQGNSA. V was pared by 5 bases and J by 8 bases, with 15 bases between. The CDR3 DNA reads TGTGCCAGCAGCCCCGTCAGGGGTGGGGGCTACACCTTC. This gives the protein CASSPVRGGGYTF.

The V gene is TRBV10-3, the J gene TRBJ2-7, with 8 bases identical to TRBD2. Germline CDR1 ENHRY, CDR2 SYGVKD. With V trimmed by 3 bases and J by 3 bases, 4 bases remained unmatched. The CDR3 is 14 residues long. CDR3 residues: CAISESGGLYEQYF. CDR3 in DNA: TGTGCCATCAGTGAAAGCGGGGGTCTCTACGAGCAGTACTTC.

CDR3 DNA sequence: TGTGCCAGCAGTGAAGAAGAACATCAGCCCCAGCATTTT. It yields the protein CASSEEEHQPQHF. The chain uses TRBV2 and TRBJ1-5; D is undetermined. This CDR3 has 13 residues. With 1 base removed from V and 5 bases from J, the gap between germline ends came to 6 bases. CDR1 is SNHLY and CDR2 is FYNNEI in the germline V gene.

The chain is built from TRBV30 and TRBJ2-1, with a tentative D call TRBD2 (6 bases). Between the trimmed V and J ends, which lost 5 bases and 0 bases, there was a span of 11 bases. The CDR3 is made up of 14 amino acids. From germline, CDR1 is GTSNPN and CDR2 SVGIG (reference sequence). The DNA for the CDR3 is TGTGCCTGGGCGGGGTTGAGCTCCTACAATGAGCAGTTCTTC. Translated, it gives CAWAGLSSYNEQFF. Combining the CDR3 with reference TRBV30 and TRBJ2-1 gives the whole variable domain SQTIHQWPATLVQPVGSPLSLECTVEGTSNPNLYWYRQAAGRGLQLLFYSVGIGQISSEVPQNLSASRPQDRQFILSSKKLLLSDSGFYLCAWAGLSSYNEQFFGPGTRLTVL.